These 20 T cell receptor beta chains came from one sample sequenced in a study of blood T cell repertoires in COVID-19. Data came from immunoSEQ multiplex PCR; TCRdb stores just in-frame clones and leaves some out. Here the sample spans 30,000 to 40,000 clones, 75% to 85% being singletons. Sample: peripheral blood. These receptors were collected from a man between 65 and 79 years old with acute or convalescent COVID-19.

The table lists this clone with a count of one. The rearrangement joins TRBV3-1 (or the pseudogene TRBV3-2) to TRBJ2-7; D uncertain. The germline V gene has CDR1 LGHDT and CDR2 YNNKEL (reference sequence). The V gene lost 1 base and the J gene lost 0 bases, with 7 bases spanning the gap. The CDR3 contains 14 residues. Here the CDR3 reads CASSQVASSYEQYF. The CDR3 DNA reads as TGTGCCAGCAGCCAAGTAGCCAGCTCCTACGAGCAGTACTTC.

The chain combines TRBV5-1 with TRBJ2-7; 8 bases match TRBD1. Germline-derived CDR1 and CDR2 are SGHRS and YFSETQ. The junction had 3 bases not matched to a gene; V was cut back by 7 bases and J by 0 bases. The CDR3 consists of 13 residues. CDR3 in DNA: TGCGCCAGCGGACAGGGCCCCTCCTACGAGCAGTACTTC. As protein: CASGQGPSYEQYF.

The V and J genes are TRBV4-3 and TRBJ2-1; TRBD2 aligns across 11 bases. With 0 bases clipped from V and 9 bases from J, the junction kept 10 bases outside the gene matches. The CDR3 has 17 residues. Per the germline V gene, CDR1 is LGHNA and CDR2 is YSLEER. CDR3 nucleotide sequence: TGCGCCAGCAGCCAAGATCGGGCCACTAGCGGGAGTTCTGAGCAGTTCTTC. Translated: CASSQDRATSGSSEQFF.

The chain employs TRBV6-6 and TRBJ2-7, with TRBD1 matching 9 bases. There are 14 residues in the CDR3. CDR1 is MNHNY, CDR2 SVGAGI, per germline (reference sequence). V was pared by 6 bases and J by 6 bases, with 9 bases of the junction left unmatched. DNA for the CDR3: TGTGCCAGCAGATCCGACAGGGGGAATTTCGAGCAGTACTTC. Translating gives CASRSDRGNFEQYF.

The chain employs TRBV19 and TRBJ2-3; 10 bases fit TRBD1. The CDR3 contains 14 residues. CDR1 is LNHDA, CDR2 SQIVND, per germline (reference sequence). Unmatched junction bases numbered 2, after V lost 6 bases and J lost 2 bases. The CDR3 sequence: CASSGTGVTDTQYF. CDR3 nucleotides: TGTGCCAGTAGCGGGACAGGGGTCACAGATACGCAGTATTTT.

The chain recombines TRBV6-2 or TRBV6-3 with TRBJ2-2, with no clear D. CDR3 length: 13 amino acids. CDR1 is MNHEY and CDR2 is SVGEGT in the germline V gene. Between the trimmed V and J ends, which lost 1 base and 5 bases, there was a span of 5 bases. For the CDR3, the DNA is TGTGCCAGCAGTTACTACATGACCGGGGAGCTGTTTTTT. This encodes CASSYYMTGELFF.

The chain uses TRBV10-3 and TRBJ2-5, with TRBD2 identical over 7 bases. The ends lost 4 bases at V and 0 bases at J; junction bases unmatched: 5. The CDR3 runs to 15 residues. CDR1 and CDR2 from the germline V gene are ENHRY and SYGVKD. CDR3: CAISVTSAYQETQYF. CDR3 nucleotide sequence: TGTGCCATCAGTGTTACTAGCGCATACCAAGAGACCCAGTACTTC.

Note on this clone: A read error may produce the germline difference seen at one junction end. The chain recombines TRBV7-7 with TRBJ2-2; maybe TRBD2 (6 bases). Germline V gene data show CDR1 as SSHAT and CDR2 as FNYEAQ (reference sequence). The CDR3 runs to 13 residues. The CDR3 reads CASSWDYTGELFF. The CDR3 DNA follows: TGTGCTAGCAGCTGGGACTACACCGGGGAGCTGTTTTTT.

The chain has TRBV3-1 (or the pseudogene TRBV3-2) and TRBJ1-6; D might be TRBD1 (6 bases). V lost 6 bases and J 7 bases, leaving 13 bases between the germline ends. Germline V CDR1 and CDR2: LGHDT, YNNKEL (reference sequence). The CDR3 is 14 residues long. CDR3 nucleotides: TGTGCCAGCAGGTGGGACATAAGGAATTCACCCCTCCACTTT. Translated: CASRWDIRNSPLHF.

The chain joins TRBV28 to TRBJ2-7; possible D gene TRBD1, 5 bases. The CDR3 extends over 15 amino acids. With 7 bases removed from V and 0 bases from J, the gap between germline ends came to 16 bases. Germline V gene sequence: CDR1 MDHEN, CDR2 SYDVKM. DNA for the CDR3: TGTGCCAGCAACTTGGGGCCAAATTACTCCTACGAGCAGTACTTC. Translation: CASNLGPNYSYEQYF.

The chain combines TRBV6-7 with TRBJ2-3; a weak D match, TRBD2 (6 bases). TRBV6-7 is placed among ORFs of uncertain function. The CDR3 runs 14 residues. V lost 2 bases, J lost 8 bases, and 14 bases lay in between. The CDR3 region is CASSYPTGEVTQYF. DNA for the CDR3: TGTGCCAGCAGTTACCCGACGGGGGAGGTTACGCAGTATTTT.

This clone has only a few counts. The rearrangement joins TRBV6-2 or TRBV6-3 to TRBJ2-7, with 8 bases that match TRBD1. Germline-derived CDR1 and CDR2 are MNHEY and SVGEGT. The CDR3 has 13 residues. Unmatched junction bases numbered 1, after V lost 2 bases and J lost 4 bases. The CDR3 spells CASSYRDRYEQYF. In DNA, the CDR3 is TGTGCCAGCAGTTACCGGGACAGGTACGAGCAGTACTTC.

The V call is TRBV7-3, the J call TRBJ2-3; 8 bases match TRBD2. J was trimmed by 8 bases and V by 5 bases; bases with no gene match: 15. Germline CDR1 is SGHTA and CDR2 is FQGTGA. The CDR3 extends over 16 amino acids. CDR3 residues: CASSPRGSGVVATQYF. Written as DNA, the CDR3 is TGTGCCAGCAGCCCCCGGGGTAGCGGGGTCGTCGCTACGCAGTATTTT.

The chain links TRBV6-5 to TRBJ2-7; D not certain. Trimming took 7 bases from V and 2 from J, leaving 15 bases between them. The CDR3 runs 14 residues. Germline-derived CDR1 and CDR2 are MNHEY and SVGAGI. In DNA, the CDR3 is TGTGCCAGCACCGTCTCGGTTCTCGCCTACGAGCAGTACTTC. This translates into CASTVSVLAYEQYF.

The chain is built from TRBV3-1 (or the pseudogene TRBV3-2) and TRBJ2-7; maybe TRBD2 (6 bases). From germline, CDR1 is LGHDT and CDR2 YNNKEL (reference sequence). This CDR3 is 15 amino acids long. V was cut by 1 base and J by 4 bases, with 14 bases left in between. CDR3 in DNA: TGTGCCAGCAGCCAAGGGGCAGGAGGGGCTTACGAGCAGTACTTC. Translated: CASSQGAGGAYEQYF.

The table lists this clone with a few counts. The rearrangement joins TRBV10-3 to TRBJ2-7; the D is unclear. CDR1 and CDR2 from the germline V gene are ENHRY and SYGVKD. This CDR3 region has 13 residues. The V gene lost 3 bases and the J gene lost 6 bases, with 12 bases spanning the gap. The CDR3 sequence: CAISDAAPAEQYF. CDR3 DNA sequence: TGTGCCATCAGTGACGCGGCCCCAGCCGAGCAGTACTTC.

V usage is TRBV7-9 and J usage is TRBJ1-2; 7 positions agree with TRBD1. Germline loops: CDR1 SEHNR, CDR2 FQNEAQ (reference sequence). This CDR3 region has 14 residues. Losses at the gene ends were 5 bases for V and 4 bases for J; bases not matched to a gene: 7. In DNA, the CDR3 is TGTGCCAGCAGCCCAAGTGACAGGGCCTATGGCTACACCTTC. Its protein product is CASSPSDRAYGYTF.

This chain joins TRBV3-1 (or the pseudogene TRBV3-2) and TRBJ2-1, with a possible D match to TRBD2 (5 bases). Trimming stripped 3 bases from V and 1 base from J, with 7 bases between. From germline, CDR1 is LGHDT and CDR2 YNNKEL (reference sequence). This CDR3 region has 14 residues. The DNA of the CDR3 is TGTGCCAGCAGCCAGGGCGGGTCCTACAATGAGCAGTTCTTC. As protein: CASSQGGSYNEQFF.

This sequence joins TRBV4-3 and TRBJ1-5; D ambiguous. V was shortened by 4 bases and J by 6 bases, with 4 bases between the two germline ends. Germline V gene sequence: CDR1 LGHNA, CDR2 YSLEER. CDR3 length equals 11 residues. The CDR3, as DNA: TGCGCCAGCAGCCCCCGTCAGCCCCAGCATTTT. Amino acid sequence: CASSPRQPQHF.

This clone was found a few times. The rearrangement uses TRBV5-1 and TRBJ2-2, with 13 bases matching TRBD2. Trimming took 4 bases from V and 7 from J; bases not matched to a gene: 7. This CDR3 has 16 amino acids. Germline V gene sequence: CDR1 SGHRS, CDR2 YFSETQ. CDR3 coding DNA: TGCGCCAGCAGCACTGGACTAGCGGGAGTAGGCGGGGAGCTGTTTTTT. Protein product: CASSTGLAGVGGELFF.